The entry that follows covers one T cell receptor beta chain sequence. PCR involved 60 Vbeta and 13 Jbeta primers. Profiling relied on immunoSEQ multiplex PCR, and the TCRdb table lists in-frame clones only, not all of them. The sample carries approximately 200,000 clones, about four fifths recorded once. This sample was taken from a study of cytomegalovirus exposure and HLA in healthy donors. This receptor was obtained from a girl aged 10 to 17 in good health and CMV-seropositive. Sequenced sample: PBMCs.

DNA of the CDR3: TGTGCCAGCAGCCCAGGACTAGCGGGGGGCACAGATACGCAGTATTTT. Translation gives CASSPGLAGGTDTQYF. The chain carries TRBV4-2 and TRBJ2-3; 13 bases are a match to TRBD2. V lost 4 bases to trimming and J lost 1 base; unmatched junction nucleotides: 2. The CDR3 is made up of 16 amino acids. The V gene's germline CDR1 is LGHNA and CDR2 YNFKEQ.